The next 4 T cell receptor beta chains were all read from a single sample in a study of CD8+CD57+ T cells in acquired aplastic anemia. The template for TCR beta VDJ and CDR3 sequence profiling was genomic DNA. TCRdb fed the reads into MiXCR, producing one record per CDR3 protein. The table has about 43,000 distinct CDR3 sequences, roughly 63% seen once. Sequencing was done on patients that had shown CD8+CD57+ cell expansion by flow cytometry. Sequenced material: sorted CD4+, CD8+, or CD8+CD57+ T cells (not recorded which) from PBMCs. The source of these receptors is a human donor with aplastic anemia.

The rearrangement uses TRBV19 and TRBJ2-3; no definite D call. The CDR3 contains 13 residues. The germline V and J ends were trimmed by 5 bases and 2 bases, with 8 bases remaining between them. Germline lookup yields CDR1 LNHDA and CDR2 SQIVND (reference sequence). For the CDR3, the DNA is TGTGCCAGTAGTTGGACGGTCACAGATACGCAGTATTTT. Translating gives CASSWTVTDTQYF. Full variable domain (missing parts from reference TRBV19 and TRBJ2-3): DGGITQSPKYLFRKEGQNVTLSCEQNLNHDAMYWYRQDPGQGLRLIYYSQIVNDFQKGDIAEGYSVSREKKESFPLTVTSAQKNPTAFYLCASSWTVTDTQYFGPGTRLTVL.

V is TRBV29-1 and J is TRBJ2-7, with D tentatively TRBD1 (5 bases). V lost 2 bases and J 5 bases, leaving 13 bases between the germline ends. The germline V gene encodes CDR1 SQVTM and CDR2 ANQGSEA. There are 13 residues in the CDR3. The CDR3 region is CSVESTAQHEQYF. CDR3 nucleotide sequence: TGCAGCGTTGAATCGACAGCCCAACACGAGCAGTACTTC.

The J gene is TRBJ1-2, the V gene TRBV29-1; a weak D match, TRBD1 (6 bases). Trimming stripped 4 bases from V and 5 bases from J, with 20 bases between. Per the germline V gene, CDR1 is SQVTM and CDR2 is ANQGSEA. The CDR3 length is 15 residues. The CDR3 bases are TGCAGCGTTGCGGGGGCGCATAGTTTTGGGTATGGCTACACCTTC. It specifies CSVAGAHSFGYGYTF.

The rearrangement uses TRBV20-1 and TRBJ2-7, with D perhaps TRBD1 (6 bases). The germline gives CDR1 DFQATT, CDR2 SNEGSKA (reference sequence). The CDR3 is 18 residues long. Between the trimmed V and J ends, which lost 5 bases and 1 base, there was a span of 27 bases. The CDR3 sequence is CSARHLQGAGPHSYEQYF. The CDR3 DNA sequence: TGCAGTGCTCGACATCTACAGGGCGCCGGGCCTCATTCCTACGAGCAGTACTTC.